This T cell receptor (beta chain) was captured in a study of identical twins. This clonotype was picked up a small number of times. TCRdb fed the 5' RACE reads into MiXCR, producing one record per CDR3 protein. This sample yields around 280,000 distinct CDR3 sequences, of which more than 6.5% are seen a single time; 2% to 2.5% belongs to the top ten. CDR1 SGHDN and CDR2 FVKESK come from the germline V gene. The trim removed 1 base at V and 3 bases at J, leaving 10 bases unmatched. The CDR3 spans 17 residues. This sample also appeared in a second study, on yellow fever vaccine responses in identical twins.

Material for sequencing was memory (CD45RO+) T cells sorted from blood. The chain is built from TRBV14 and TRBJ2-7; 9 bases are a match to TRBD2. This receptor was obtained from a young woman in good health. As DNA, the CDR3 is TGTGCCAGCAGCCAAGTAGCCAGACTAGCGGCAAACTACGAGCAGTACTTC. Its protein product is CASSQVARLAANYEQYF.